This T cell receptor (beta chain) was sequenced in a study of blood T cells in healthy people across ages (dated by TCRdb to the mid-2010s). For the study in its entirety: In model experiments, template switching captured roughly one uniquely barcoded TCR beta cDNA molecule for every two T cells. To track age-related changes in TCR beta repertoire diversity, the study relied on deep sequencing normalized with unique cDNA molecular identifiers. Donors were grouped into four age groups: young (average about 15 years), middle-aged (approximately 41), aged (around 60) and long-lived (just over 80). Using the same blood draw, the study looked at two additional independent replicas of 1 million unique cDNA reads for two donors, one aged 18 to 30 and the other aged 80 or older. What the research found in general, with its limitations: The CMV infection status of donors was not known, potentially confounding age-related changes in expanded clonotypes. As age increased, observed TCR beta diversity per million T cells dropped in a roughly linear way, and a significant reduction was already evident by age 40. Observed TCR beta diversity correlated strongly with the percentage of naive T cells measured by flow cytometry. Compared with the aged group, the long-lived group had more naive CD4+ T cells, fewer expanded clones and increased TCR diversity, a pattern suggesting age selection. Estimates of total diversity from one million sequenced T cells were regarded as lower bounds and underestimates. Because profiling used bulk unsorted PBMCs, naive and antigen-experienced compartments could not be compared conclusively.

Library construction relied on 5' RACE. This sample was sequenced with an Illumina HiSeq 2500. A second roughly 6 to 12 cycle PCR used a sample-barcoded 5' primer and a J-beta primer mix. A unique molecular identifier was introduced onto each TCR beta cDNA molecule by a template-switch 5' adaptor carrying 12 random nucleotides. Each sample yielded at least 2.5 million CDR3-containing paired-end reads. First-strand cDNA synthesis was performed from all RNA using the Mint cDNA synthesis kit, with priming by a TRBC-specific oligonucleotide. All cDNA was treated with uracil-DNA glycosylase and then went through a first 18-cycle PCR with the universal primers M1SS and BC2_uni_R. Processing in the source paper ran as follows. For normalization, 1 million high-quality reads were randomly selected from each sample, with every read carrying a distinct molecular identifier. Instead of being binned into consensus sequences, reads that shared molecular identifiers were thrown out. MiTCR, set to a Q25 quality threshold and the strictest error-elimination algorithm, was used for CDR3 identification, clonotype clustering and error correction. A nonparametric unseen species model with Euler transformation was used to estimate a lower bound on total TCR beta diversity. TCRdb reworked the public reads: Q25 trimming with fastp, MiXCR clone assembly, productive beta chains retained. Every distinct CDR3 protein forms one entry, paired with its most common genes and DNA. TCRdb, rather than the study authors, made the V and J calls. This sample holds about 780,000 distinct CDR3 sequences; about 26% were observed only once. Clones ranked in the top ten supply 3% of the sample.

Systemically healthy Caucasian individuals from Russia, around 39 in total and aged roughly 6 to 100 years, were included as donors. Ten milliliters of peripheral blood were collected from each donor into EDTA-treated Vacutainer tubes. Ficoll-Paque density-gradient centrifugation was used to isolate PBMCs, with at least 6 million per sample. Total RNA was extracted from PBMCs with Trizol reagent, with at least 6 micrograms obtained per sample. For every donor, an aliquot of PBMCs went through flow cytometry to measure the percentages of naive CD45RAhigh/CD27high T cells. Concerning this clonotype: The target of this receptor is not known. Base qualities are not recorded, but no much larger clone differs from it by a single base.

V is pruned by 6 bases and J by 3 bases, leaving 9 bases of the junction without a gene match. There are 15 amino acids in the CDR3, from cysteine to phenylalanine inclusive. Only CDR3 DNA is held: 45 bases, read in frame from base 1. These data were likewise used in another study, on T cells of mothers and their children. Per that second paper: Donors were nine systemically healthy Caucasian individuals: three mothers and their six children. cDNA synthesis used all of the extracted RNA, with approximately 1.4 ug of RNA in each 15 ul reaction. In the second PCR, sample barcodes and 2-4 random nucleotides were introduced via the M1S primer. Over 9.5 million TCR beta CDR3 reads were obtained for each mother, and 2.5 million to 3 million reads were obtained for each child. Thymic selection similarly shapes TCR recombination output in related and unrelated pairs, with minor effect from inherited differences. Normalized repertoire overlap in related mother-child pairs was always slightly higher than in unrelated mother-child pairs, but the difference was never significant. No persistent microchimeric T cell clones were detected, at a sensitivity of 90 to 100 clones per million clonotypes. In the study, deep NGS was used to compare the TCR beta repertoires of mothers and children, and features distinguishing related mother-child pairs from unrelated individuals were sought. The mean age was 40 +/- 4 years for the mothers and 11 +/- 4 years for the children. Libraries were sequenced on Illumina HiSeq 2000 with 100+100 nt paired-end reads after adapter ligation with NEBNext reagents. To prevent cross-contamination, the mother and child libraries were prepared a month apart and were sequenced in separate runs. For each donor, somewhere between about 450,000 and 2,000,000 distinct TCR beta clonotypes were identified. Naive TCR beta clonotypes were estimated from low-frequency clonotypes matched to each donor's FACS-determined naive share, without sorting.

The chain links TRBV12-3 or TRBV12-4 with TRBJ1-1, with 8 bases in between that match TRBD1. This clonotype was sampled from a boy aged 10-17 years in good health. Input material: blood. The CDR3: CASRPLTGEDTEAFF. The DNA sequence is as follows: TGTGCCAGCAGGCCCCTGACAGGGGAGGACACTGAAGCTTTCTTT.